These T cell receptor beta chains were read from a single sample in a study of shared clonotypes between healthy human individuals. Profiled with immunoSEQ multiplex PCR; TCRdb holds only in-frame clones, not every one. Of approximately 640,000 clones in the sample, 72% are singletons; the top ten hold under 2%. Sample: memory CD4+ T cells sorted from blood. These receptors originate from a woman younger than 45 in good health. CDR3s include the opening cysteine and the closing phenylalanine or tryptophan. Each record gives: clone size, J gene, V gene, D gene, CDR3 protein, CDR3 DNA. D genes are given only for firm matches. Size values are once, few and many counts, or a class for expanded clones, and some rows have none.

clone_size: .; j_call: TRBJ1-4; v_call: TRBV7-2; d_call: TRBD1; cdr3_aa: CASSFEQGNEKLFF; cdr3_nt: TGTGCCAGCAGCTTCGAACAGGGGAATGAAAAACTGTTTTTT
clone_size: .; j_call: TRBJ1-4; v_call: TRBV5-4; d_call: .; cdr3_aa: CASSLEATNEKLFF; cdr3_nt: TGTGCCAGCAGCTTGGAAGCAACTAATGAAAAACTGTTTTTT
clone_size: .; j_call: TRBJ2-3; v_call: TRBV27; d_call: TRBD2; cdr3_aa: CASSLEAGYTQYF; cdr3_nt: TGTGCCAGCAGTTTAGAAGCGGGATATACGCAGTATTTT
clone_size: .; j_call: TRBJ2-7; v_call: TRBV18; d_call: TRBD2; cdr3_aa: CASSPQRDSYEQYF; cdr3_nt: TGTGCCAGCTCACCTCAGCGGGACTCCTACGAGCAGTACTTC
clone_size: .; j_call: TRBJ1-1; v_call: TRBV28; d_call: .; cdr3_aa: CASSENRETEAFF; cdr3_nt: TGTGCCAGCAGTGAAAACAGGGAAACTGAAGCTTTCTTT
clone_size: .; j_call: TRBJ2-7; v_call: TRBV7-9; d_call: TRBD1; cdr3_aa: CASSLEGAGEQYF; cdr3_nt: TGTGCCAGCAGCTTAGAGGGGGCCGGGGAGCAGTACTTC
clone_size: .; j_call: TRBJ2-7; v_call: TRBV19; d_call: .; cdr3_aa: CASSRTGDEQYF; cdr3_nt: TGTGCCAGTAGTAGGACCGGGGACGAGCAGTACTTC
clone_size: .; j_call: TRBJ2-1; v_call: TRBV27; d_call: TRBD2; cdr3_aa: CASSSLAGLGEQFF; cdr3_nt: TGTGCCAGCAGTTCTCTAGCGGGATTAGGTGAGCAGTTCTTC
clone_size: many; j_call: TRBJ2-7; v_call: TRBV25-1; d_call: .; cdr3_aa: CASSPPSARSEQYF; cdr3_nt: TGTGCCAGCAGTCCTCCTTCAGCGCGGAGCGAGCAGTACTTC
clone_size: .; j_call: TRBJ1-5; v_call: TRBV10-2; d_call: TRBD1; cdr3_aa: CASRGQVNQPQHF; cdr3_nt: TGCGCCAGCAGAGGACAGGTCAATCAGCCCCAGCATTTT
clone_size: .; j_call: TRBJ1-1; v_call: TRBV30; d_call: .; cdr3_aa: CAWSVRANTEAFF; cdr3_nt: TGTGCCTGGAGTGTACGAGCGAACACTGAAGCTTTCTTT
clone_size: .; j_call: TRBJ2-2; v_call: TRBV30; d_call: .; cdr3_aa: CAWSVGSGELFF; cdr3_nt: TGTGCCTGGAGTGTTGGGTCCGGGGAGCTGTTTTTT
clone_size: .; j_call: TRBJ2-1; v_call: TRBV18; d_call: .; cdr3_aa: CASSRQGGDNEQFF; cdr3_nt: TGTGCCAGCTCACGACAGGGAGGGGACAATGAGCAGTTCTTC
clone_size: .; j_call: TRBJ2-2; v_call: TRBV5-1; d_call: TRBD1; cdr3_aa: CASSPGQGAGELFF; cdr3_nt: TGCGCCAGCAGCCCGGGACAGGGGGCCGGGGAGCTGTTTTTT
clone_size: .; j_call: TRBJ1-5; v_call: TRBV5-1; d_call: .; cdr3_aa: CASSLDGDSNQPQHF; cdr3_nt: TGCGCCAGCAGCTTAGACGGCGATAGCAATCAGCCCCAGCATTTT
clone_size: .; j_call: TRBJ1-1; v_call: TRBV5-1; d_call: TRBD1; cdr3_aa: CASSLKGAPLEAFF; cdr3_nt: TGCGCCAGCAGCTTGAAGGGGGCTCCCTTGGAAGCTTTCTTT
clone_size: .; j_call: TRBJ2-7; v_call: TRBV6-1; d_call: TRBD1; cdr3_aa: CASSVETGPYEQYF; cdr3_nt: TGTGCCAGCAGTGTAGAGACAGGGCCCTACGAGCAGTACTTC
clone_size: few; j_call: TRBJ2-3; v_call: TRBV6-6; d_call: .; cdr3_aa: CASSQKTGLGTDTQYF; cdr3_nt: TGTGCCAGCAGTCAGAAAACAGGGTTGGGCACAGATACGCAGTATTTT
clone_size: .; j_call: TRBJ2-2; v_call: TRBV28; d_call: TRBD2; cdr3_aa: CASSTGTSHTGELFF; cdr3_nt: TGTGCCAGCAGCACCGGGACTAGTCACACCGGGGAGCTGTTTTTT
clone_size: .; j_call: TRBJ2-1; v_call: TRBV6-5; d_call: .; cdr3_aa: CASSRTFSSYNEQFF; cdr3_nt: TGTGCCAGCAGTCGGACATTTAGCTCCTACAATGAGCAGTTCTTC
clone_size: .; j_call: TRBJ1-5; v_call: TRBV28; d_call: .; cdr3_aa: CASSLQANNQPQHF; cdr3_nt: TGTGCCAGCAGTTTACAGGCGAACAATCAGCCCCAGCATTTT
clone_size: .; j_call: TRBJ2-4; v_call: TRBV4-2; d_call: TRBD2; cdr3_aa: CASSQGRLAGGPGKNIQYF; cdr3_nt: TGTGCCAGCAGCCAAGGGAGACTAGCGGGAGGGCCTGGCAAAAACATTCAGTACTTC
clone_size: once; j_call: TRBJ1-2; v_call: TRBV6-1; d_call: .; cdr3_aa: CAIRTANYGYTF; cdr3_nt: TGTGCCATAAGGACGGCTAACTATGGCTACACCTTC
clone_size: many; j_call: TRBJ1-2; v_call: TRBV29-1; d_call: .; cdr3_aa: CSVGGRAYTF; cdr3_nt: TGCAGCGTTGGAGGGCGGGCCTACACCTTC
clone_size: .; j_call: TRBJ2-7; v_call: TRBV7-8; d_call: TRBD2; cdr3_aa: CASSLLSLVSGSSYEQYF; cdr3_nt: TGTGCCAGCAGCTTACTGAGTTTGGTTAGCGGGTCCTCCTACGAGCAGTACTTC
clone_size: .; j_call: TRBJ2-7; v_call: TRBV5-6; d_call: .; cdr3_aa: CASSLIQTGGSYEQYF; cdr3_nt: TGTGCCAGCAGCCTCATTCAGACAGGAGGATCCTACGAGCAGTACTTC
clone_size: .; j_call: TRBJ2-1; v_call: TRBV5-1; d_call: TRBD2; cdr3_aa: CASSWETSGRPSSYNEQFF; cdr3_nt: TGCGCCAGCAGCTGGGAGACTAGCGGGAGGCCCTCTTCCTACAATGAGCAGTTCTTC
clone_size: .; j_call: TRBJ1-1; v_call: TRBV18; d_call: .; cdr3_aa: CASSRVSGGTEAFF; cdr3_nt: TGTGCCAGCTCACGAGTCTCGGGGGGAACTGAAGCTTTCTTT
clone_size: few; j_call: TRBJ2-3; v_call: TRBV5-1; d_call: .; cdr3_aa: CASSLGQETDTQYF; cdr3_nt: TGCGCCAGCAGCTTGGGGCAGGAGACAGATACGCAGTATTTT
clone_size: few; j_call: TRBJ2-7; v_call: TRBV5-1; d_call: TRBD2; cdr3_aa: CASSGGEEGGEQYF; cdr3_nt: TGCGCCAGCAGTGGGGGGGAGGAAGGTGGTGAGCAGTACTTC
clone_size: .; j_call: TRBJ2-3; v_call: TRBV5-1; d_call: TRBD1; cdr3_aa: CASSLVGTDPDTQYF; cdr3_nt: TGCGCCAGCAGCTTGGTCGGGACAGACCCAGATACGCAGTATTTT
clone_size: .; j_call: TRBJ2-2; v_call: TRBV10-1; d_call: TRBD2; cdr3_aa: CASNTGGPTGELFF; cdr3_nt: TGCGCCAGCAATACGGGAGGGCCTACCGGGGAGCTGTTTTTT
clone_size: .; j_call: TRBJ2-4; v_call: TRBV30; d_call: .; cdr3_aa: CAWTESENIQYF; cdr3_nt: TGTGCCTGGACGGAGAGCGAAAACATTCAGTACTTC
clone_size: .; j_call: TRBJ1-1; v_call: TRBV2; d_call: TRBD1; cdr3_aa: CASNKLGQNEAFF; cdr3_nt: TGTGCCAGCAATAAGTTGGGACAGAACGAAGCTTTCTTT
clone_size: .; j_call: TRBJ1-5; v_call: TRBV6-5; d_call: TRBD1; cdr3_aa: CASSPNRGGHQPQHF; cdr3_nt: TGTGCCAGCAGTCCGAACAGGGGGGGTCATCAGCCCCAGCATTTT
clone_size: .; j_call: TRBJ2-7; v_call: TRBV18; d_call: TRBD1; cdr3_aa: CASSQDRGSYEQYF; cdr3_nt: TGTGCCAGCTCACAGGACAGGGGGTCCTACGAGCAGTACTTC
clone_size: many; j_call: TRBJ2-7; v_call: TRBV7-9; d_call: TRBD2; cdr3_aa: CASSYGLDPGEQYF; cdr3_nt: TGTGCCAGCAGCTACGGACTAGACCCAGGGGAGCAGTACTTC
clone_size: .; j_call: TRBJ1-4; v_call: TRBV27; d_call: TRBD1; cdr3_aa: CASSPGGSNEKLFF; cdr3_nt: TGTGCCAGCAGTCCAGGGGGATCTAATGAAAAACTGTTTTTT
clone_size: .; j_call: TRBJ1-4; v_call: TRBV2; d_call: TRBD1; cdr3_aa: CASSARVRQGAEKLFF; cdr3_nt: TGTGCCAGCAGTGCCCGAGTCCGACAGGGAGCCGAAAAACTGTTTTTT
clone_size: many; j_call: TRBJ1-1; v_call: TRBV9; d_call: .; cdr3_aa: CASSYLTVMNTEAFF; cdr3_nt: TGTGCCAGCAGCTATCTGACTGTAATGAACACTGAAGCTTTCTTT
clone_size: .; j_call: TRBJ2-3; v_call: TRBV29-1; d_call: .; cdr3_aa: CSVGTSTTDTQYF; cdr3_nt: TGCAGCGTCGGGACCTCAACCACAGATACGCAGTATTTT
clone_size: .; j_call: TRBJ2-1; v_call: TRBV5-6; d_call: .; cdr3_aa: CASSLGQYGDEQFF; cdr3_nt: TGTGCCAGCAGCTTGGGACAATACGGAGATGAGCAGTTCTTC
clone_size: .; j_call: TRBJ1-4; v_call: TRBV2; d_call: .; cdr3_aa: CASNRVGEKLFF; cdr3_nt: TGTGCCAGCAACAGGGTTGGTGAAAAACTGTTTTTT